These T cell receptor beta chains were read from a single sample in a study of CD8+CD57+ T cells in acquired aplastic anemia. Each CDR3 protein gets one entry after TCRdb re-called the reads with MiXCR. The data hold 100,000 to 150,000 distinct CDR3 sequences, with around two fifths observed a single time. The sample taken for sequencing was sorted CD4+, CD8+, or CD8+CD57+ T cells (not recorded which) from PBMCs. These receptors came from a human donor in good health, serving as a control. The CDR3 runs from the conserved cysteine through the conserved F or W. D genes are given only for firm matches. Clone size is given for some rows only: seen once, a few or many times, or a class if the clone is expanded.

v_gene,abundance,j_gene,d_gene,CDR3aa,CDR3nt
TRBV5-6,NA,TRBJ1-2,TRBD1,CASSPAPDRPEPYGYTF,TGTGCCAGCAGCCCGGCCCCGGACAGGCCCGAACCCTATGGCTACACCTTC
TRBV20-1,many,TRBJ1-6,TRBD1,CSATGQDYSPLHF,TGCAGTGCTACCGGACAGGATTATTCACCCCTCCACTTT
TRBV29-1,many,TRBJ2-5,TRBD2,CSVVVAGVGETQYF,TGCAGCGTTGTAGTAGCGGGAGTTGGAGAGACCCAGTACTTC
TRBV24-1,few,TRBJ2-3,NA,CATSDWDSTDTQYF,TGTGCCACCAGTGATTGGGACAGCACAGATACGCAGTATTTT
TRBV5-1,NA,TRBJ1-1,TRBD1,CASSLETYQGQCSEAFF,TGCGCCAGCAGCTTGGAAACCTACCAGGGACAGTGTTCTGAAGCTTTCTTT
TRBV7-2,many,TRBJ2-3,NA,CASSLVIADTQYF,TGTGCCAGCAGCTTAGTGATAGCAGATACGCAGTATTTT
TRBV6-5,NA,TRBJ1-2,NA,CASSCSPGYGHTF,TGTGCCAGCAGTTGCTCTCCAGGCTATGGCCACACCTTC
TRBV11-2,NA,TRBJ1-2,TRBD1,CASSLSGQGNYGYTF,TGTGCCAGCAGTTTGAGTGGACAGGGAAACTATGGCTACACCTTC
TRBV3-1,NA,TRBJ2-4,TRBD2,CASSLGTSGIAKNIQYF,TGTGCCAGCAGCCTGGGGACTAGCGGGATTGCCAAAAACATTCAGTACTTC
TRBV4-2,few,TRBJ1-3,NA,CASSLLTTDPSGNTIYF,TGTGCCAGCAGCCTGTTGACGACGGACCCCTCTGGAAACACCATATATTTT
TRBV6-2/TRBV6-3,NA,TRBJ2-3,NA,CAGSYSKQVVLICTYTQYF,TGTGCCGGCAGTTACTCGAAGCAGGTGGTGCTGATATGCACATATACGCAGTATTTT
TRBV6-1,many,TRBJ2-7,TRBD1,CASSRGTGSYEQYF,TGTGCCAGCAGTAGAGGGACAGGGTCTTACGAGCAGTACTTC
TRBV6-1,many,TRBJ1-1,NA,CASKPQGTEAEAFF,TGTGCCAGCAAGCCCCAGGGGACCGAGGCTGAAGCTTTCTTT
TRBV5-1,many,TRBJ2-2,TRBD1,CASSLEGGANTGELFF,TGCGCCAGCAGCTTGGAAGGGGGCGCAAACACCGGGGAGCTGTTTTTT
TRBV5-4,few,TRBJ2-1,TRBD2,CASSSKKTGLADYNEQFF,TGTGCCAGCAGCTCTAAGAAAACGGGACTAGCGGATTACAATGAGCAGTTCTTC
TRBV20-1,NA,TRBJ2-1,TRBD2,CSANSLGVAGYNEQFF,TGCAGTGCCAACTCTCTTGGAGTAGCGGGATACAATGAGCAGTTCTTC
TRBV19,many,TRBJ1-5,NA,CASSPPGSQPQHF,TGTGCCAGTAGTCCGCCGGGATCCCAGCCCCAGCATTTT
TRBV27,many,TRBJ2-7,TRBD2,CASSSLAGGHYEQYF,TGTGCCAGCAGTTCACTAGCGGGGGGCCACTACGAGCAGTACTTC
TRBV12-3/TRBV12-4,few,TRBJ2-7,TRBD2,CASSLWASGTYEQYF,TGTGCCAGCAGTTTGTGGGCTAGCGGGACCTACGAGCAGTACTTC
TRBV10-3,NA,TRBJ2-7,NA,CAISESWESSYEQYF,TGTGCCATCAGTGAGAGTTGGGAGAGCTCCTACGAGCAGTACTTC
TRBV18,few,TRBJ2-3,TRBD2,CASSPAGLTDTQYF,TGTGCCAGCTCGCCAGCGGGGCTCACAGATACGCAGTATTTT
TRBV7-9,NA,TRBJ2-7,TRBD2,CASSSAGVYEQYF,TGTGCCAGCAGCTCAGCGGGAGTTTACGAGCAGTACTTC
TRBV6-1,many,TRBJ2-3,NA,CASRLGGGTDTQYF,TGTGCCAGCAGGTTAGGGGGAGGCACAGATACGCAGTATTTT
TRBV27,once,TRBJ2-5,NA,CASSTYQGGEETQYF,TGTGCCAGCAGTACCTACCAGGGGGGGGAAGAGACCCAGTACTTC
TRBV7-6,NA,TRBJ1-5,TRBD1,CASSSGGAGQPQHF,TGTGCCAGCAGCTCAGGGGGGGCGGGTCAGCCCCAGCATTTT
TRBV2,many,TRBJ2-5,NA,CASNRVPETQYF,TGTGCCAGCAATCGGGTCCCAGAGACCCAGTACTTC
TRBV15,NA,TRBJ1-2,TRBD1,CATSSWTGALGGGYTF,TGTGCCACCAGCAGTTGGACAGGGGCCCTTGGTGGTGGCTACACCTTC
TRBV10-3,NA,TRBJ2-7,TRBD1,CASSPRDRGREQYF,TGTGCCAGCAGTCCACGGGACAGGGGGCGAGAGCAGTACTTC
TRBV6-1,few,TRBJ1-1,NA,CASSLGLSEAFF,TGTGCCAGCAGTCTGGGACTCTCTGAAGCTTTCTTT
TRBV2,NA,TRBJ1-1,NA,CASMKVVNTEAFF,TGTGCCAGCATGAAAGTGGTGAACACTGAAGCTTTCTTT
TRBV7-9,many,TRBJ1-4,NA,CASSLQPNNEKLFF,TGTGCCAGCAGCTTGCAACCGAATAATGAAAAACTGTTTTTT
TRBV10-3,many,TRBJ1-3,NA,CAIGSGNTIYF,TGTGCCATCGGGTCTGGAAACACCATATATTTT
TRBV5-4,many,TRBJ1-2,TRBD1,CASSKGQGQNYGYTF,TGTGCCAGCAGCAAGGGACAGGGGCAAAACTATGGCTACACCTTC
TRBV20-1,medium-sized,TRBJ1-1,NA,CSAPSLDGNTEAFF,TGCAGTGCCCCATCTTTGGACGGCAACACTGAAGCTTTCTTT
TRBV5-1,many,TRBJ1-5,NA,CASSLGPGQPQHF,TGCGCCAGCAGCTTAGGCCCAGGACAGCCCCAGCATTTT
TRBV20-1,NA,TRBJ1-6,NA,CGARDFARANSPLHF,TGCGGTGCTAGAGATTTCGCAAGGGCAAATTCACCCCTCCACTTT
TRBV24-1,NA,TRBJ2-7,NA,CATSGTAKDEQYF,TGTGCCACCAGTGGGACAGCCAAGGACGAGCAGTACTTC
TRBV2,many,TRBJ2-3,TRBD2,CASRRLAGGPDTQYF,TGTGCCAGCAGGAGACTAGCGGGGGGGCCAGATACGCAGTATTTT
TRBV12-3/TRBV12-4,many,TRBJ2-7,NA,CASSRLRSLGEQYF,TGTGCCAGCAGTCGGCTCCGTTCACTCGGCGAGCAGTACTTC
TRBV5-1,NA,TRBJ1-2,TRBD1,CASSLEATGGLGYTF,TGCGCCAGCAGCTTGGAAGCGACAGGGGGCTTGGGCTACACCTTC
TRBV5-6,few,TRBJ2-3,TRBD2,CASEVVGRATDTQYF,TGTGCCAGCGAGGTGGTAGGGAGGGCGACAGATACGCAGTATTTT
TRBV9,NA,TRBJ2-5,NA,CASSTSGRAGETQYF,TGTGCCAGCAGCACTTCCGGCCGCGCCGGGGAGACCCAGTACTTC
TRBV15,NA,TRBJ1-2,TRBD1,CATSTDGQGTYTF,TGTGCCACCAGCACGGATGGACAGGGGACCTACACCTTC
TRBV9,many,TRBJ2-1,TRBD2,CASSSRWGAGGYNEQFF,TGTGCCAGCAGCTCCCGTTGGGGAGCGGGAGGGTACAATGAGCAGTTCTTC
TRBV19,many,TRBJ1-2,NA,CASSNSGTVGAGGYTF,TGTGCCAGTAGTAACTCCGGGACCGTCGGTGCAGGCGGCTACACCTTC
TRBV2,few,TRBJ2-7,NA,CASSGMRHYEQYF,TGTGCCAGCAGTGGGATGCGGCACTACGAGCAGTACTTC
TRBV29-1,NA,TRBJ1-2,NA,CSVRTGTRGYTF,TGCAGCGTCCGTACAGGGACGCGGGGCTACACCTTC
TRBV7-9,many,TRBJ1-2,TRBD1,CASSLAGTGVYTF,TGTGCCAGCAGCTTAGCGGGGACAGGTGTCTACACCTTC